This TCR beta chain was documented in a study of blood T cell repertoires in COVID-19. The V end lost 3 bases, the J end lost 5 bases, and 11 bases lay between the germline ends. From germline, CDR1 is SEHNR and CDR2 FQNEAQ (reference sequence). This CDR3 spans 14 amino acids. Per the authors' pipeline: Amplification of reference gene primers provided the estimated nucleated cell counts. Profiling relied on immunoSEQ multiplex PCR, and the TCRdb table lists in-frame clones only, not all of them. Clonal size and the V and J genes are those of that table, whereas D and trimming came from the DNA. The sample consists of fewer than 80,000 clones, around nine tenths of them appearing once.

This TCR derives from a man aged 30 to 39 with acute or convalescent COVID-19. J is TRBJ2-1 and V is TRBV7-9; D is perhaps TRBD2 (6 bases). Material for sequencing was peripheral blood. The CDR3 spells CASSFAPGDNEQFF. In nucleotides, the CDR3 is TGTGCCAGCAGCTTTGCACCGGGGGACAATGAGCAGTTCTTC. Filled out from reference TRBV7-9 and TRBJ2-1, the complete variable domain reads DTGVSQNPRHKITKRGQNVTFRCDPISEHNRLYWYRQTLGQGPEFLTYFQNEAQLEKSRLLSDRFSAERPKGSFSTLEIQRTEQGDSAMYLCASSFAPGDNEQFFGPGTRLTVL.